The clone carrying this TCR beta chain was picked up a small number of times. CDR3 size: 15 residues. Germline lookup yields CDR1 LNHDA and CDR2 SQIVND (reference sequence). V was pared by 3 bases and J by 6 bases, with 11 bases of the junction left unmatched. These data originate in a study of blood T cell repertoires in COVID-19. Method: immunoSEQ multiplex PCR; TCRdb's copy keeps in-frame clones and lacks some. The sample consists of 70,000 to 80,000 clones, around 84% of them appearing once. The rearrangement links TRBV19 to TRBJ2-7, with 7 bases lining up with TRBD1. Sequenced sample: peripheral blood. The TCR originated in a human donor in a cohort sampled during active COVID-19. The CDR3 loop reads CASSMVETGIREQYF. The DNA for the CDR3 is TGTGCCAGTAGTATGGTCGAGACAGGGATTCGCGAGCAGTACTTC.